These 15 T cell receptor beta chains share one sample of origin, sequenced in a study of T cells after posttransplantation cyclophosphamide. Sequenced by immunoSEQ multiplex PCR; TCRdb stores in-frame clones only, minus some. The data contain 30,000 to 45,000 clones, roughly 78% of them seen just once; the ten biggest clones take up 6.5% to 9.5%. Busulfan-fludarabine conditioning, marrow transplant, and cyclophosphamide on days +3 and +4 were administered. The input for sequencing was CD4+ T cells sorted from blood, taken 1903 days after a stem cell transplant with posttransplant cyclophosphamide. These receptor sequences come from a female patient between 35 and 55 years old who received an allogeneic stem cell transplant from a related donor, was CMV-positive, and had no GVHD. Part of the T cell pool may stem from the graft donor.

CDR3 in amino acids: CASSYPAFAEAFF. The CDR3 region has the DNA TGTGCCAGCAGTTACCCTGCGTTTGCTGAAGCTTTCTTT. This chain connects TRBV6-6 to TRBJ1-1, with unresolved D. The CDR3 covers 13 residues. Deletions cut 2 bases from V and 6 bases from J, with 10 bases between. Per the germline V gene, CDR1 is MNHNY and CDR2 is SVGAGI (reference sequence).

V is TRBV15 and J is TRBJ2-7; D is ambiguous. V lost 1 base to trimming and J lost 6 bases, with 10 bases between them. The germline gives CDR1 LNHNV, CDR2 YYDKDF (reference sequence). The CDR3 length is 13 residues. CDR3: CATSRVPDSEQYF. CDR3 in DNA: TGTGCCACCAGCAGAGTACCAGACTCCGAGCAGTACTTC. The whole variable domain, filled in from reference TRBV15 and TRBJ2-7, reads DAMVIQNPRYQVTQFGKPVTLSCSQTLNHNVMYWYQQKSSQAPKLLFHYYDKDFNNEADTPDNFQSRRPNTSFCFLDIRSPGLGDTAMYLCATSRVPDSEQYFGPGTRLTVT.

The chain employs TRBV18 and TRBJ2-2; the D is unclear. V lost 6 bases and J 0 bases, leaving 8 bases between the germline ends. The V gene's germline CDR1 is KGHSH and CDR2 LQKENI. The CDR3 covers 14 residues. CDR3 residues: CASSPLPNTGELFF. The CDR3 DNA sequence: TGTGCCAGCTCCCCTCTCCCGAACACCGGGGAGCTGTTTTTT.

V and J are TRBV5-4 and TRBJ2-7; TRBD2 matches at 14 bases. This CDR3 contains 15 residues. The germline CDR1 and CDR2 sequences are SGHNT and YYREEE (reference sequence). V shed 1 base, J shed 11 bases, and the junction held 8 bases outside the gene matches. CDR3 residues: CASSLFGTSGGMEYF. In DNA, the CDR3 is TGTGCCAGCAGCTTGTTTGGGACTAGCGGGGGAATGGAGTACTTC.

The V gene is TRBV7-9, the J gene TRBJ2-5; 11 nucleotides align to TRBD2. From germline, CDR1 is SEHNR and CDR2 FQNEAQ (reference sequence). The CDR3 extends over 16 amino acids. With V trimmed by 5 bases and J by 0 bases, 5 bases remained unmatched. As DNA, the CDR3 is TGTGCCAGCAGCCTCCGGACTAGCGGGTACCAAGAGACCCAGTACTTC. Translating it yields CASSLRTSGYQETQYF. The variable domain in full, completed from reference TRBV7-9 and TRBJ2-5, reads DTGVSQNPRHKITKRGQNVTFRCDPISEHNRLYWYRQTLGQGPEFLTYFQNEAQLEKSRLLSDRFSAERPKGSFSTLEIQRTEQGDSAMYLCASSLRTSGYQETQYFGPGTRLLVL.

A few counts support this clone. CDR3 coding DNA: TGTGCCAGCAGCTACCCCTCAAGACTAGCGGGACAGTACAATGAGCAGTTCTTC. As protein: CASSYPSRLAGQYNEQFF. The chain uses TRBV7-9 and TRBJ2-1; 11 nucleotides agree with TRBD2. V lost 4 bases to trimming and J lost 4 bases; unmatched junction nucleotides: 12. CDR3 length: 18 amino acids. CDR1 is SEHNR and CDR2 is FQNEAQ in the germline V gene (reference sequence).

This clone was counted a single time. This chain links TRBV10-3 with TRBJ1-6; D call uncertain. This CDR3 comprises 15 residues. V lost 8 bases, J lost 0 bases, and 11 bases lay in between. Germline V lookup: CDR1 ENHRY, CDR2 SYGVKD. The CDR3 protein is CAIRDGSSYNSPLHF. The CDR3 DNA is TGTGCCATCCGCGACGGGAGCTCCTATAATTCACCCCTCCACTTT.

This clone came up a few times. This chain joins TRBV6-5 and TRBJ1-1; 8 bases map to TRBD1. The CDR3 loop spans 15 amino acids. Per the germline V gene, CDR1 is MNHEY and CDR2 is SVGAGI. V gave up 5 bases and J gave up 9 bases; unmatched junction bases: 14. CDR3 sequence reads: CASSNGRGRGLQAFF. CDR3 DNA sequence: TGTGCCAGCAGTAACGGCAGGGGGCGCGGTCTACAAGCTTTCTTT.

The CDR3 bases are TGTGCCAGCAGCTTAGGCAGGGGTATGGTAGCTTTCTTT. Encoded protein: CASSLGRGMVAFF. This chain links TRBV7-2 with TRBJ1-1; D perhaps matches TRBD1 (6 bases). The CDR3 covers 13 residues. The V end lost 1 base, the J end lost 10 bases, and 13 bases lay between the germline ends. CDR1 is SGHTA, CDR2 FQGNSA, per germline. The whole variable domain, filled in from reference TRBV7-2 and TRBJ1-1, reads GAGVSQSPSNKVTEKGKDVELRCDPISGHTALYWYRQSLGQGLEFLIYFQGNSAPDKSGLPSDRFSAERTGGSVSTLTIQRTQQEDSAVYLCASSLGRGMVAFFGQGTRLTVV.

V gene TRBV2 combines with J gene TRBJ2-7, with TRBD1 identical over 8 bases. CDR1 is SNHLY, CDR2 FYNNEI, per germline. Trimming took 4 bases from V and 5 from J; bases not matched to a gene: 7. The CDR3 totals 14 residues. The CDR3 DNA is TGTGCCAGCAGTGTCGGACAGGGACGCCACGAGCAGTACTTC. This codes for CASSVGQGRHEQYF.

CDR3 DNA: TGTGCCAGTAGTCGTGGACAGGAAGCAACTAATGAAAAACTGTTTTTT. It yields the protein CASSRGQEATNEKLFF. This chain connects TRBV19 to TRBJ1-4, with 7 nucleotides matching TRBD1. V shed 5 bases, J shed 0 bases, and the junction held 6 bases outside the gene matches. The length of the CDR3 is 16 residues. The V gene's germline CDR1 is LNHDA and CDR2 SQIVND (reference sequence).

The rearrangement joins TRBV7-8 to TRBJ2-7, with 7 bases lining up with TRBD1. The CDR3 length is 15 residues. Germline V gives CDR1 SGHVS, CDR2 FQNEAQ. Trimming removed 6 bases from V and 1 base from J; junction bases left unmatched: 9. The CDR3 DNA follows: TGTGCCAGCAGGACTAACCGGGACAGTTCCTACGAGCAGTACTTC. Residues: CASRTNRDSSYEQYF.

The V call is TRBV7-9, the J call TRBJ1-3; possible D gene TRBD1, 5 bases. CDR3 length equals 14 residues. The V end lost 3 bases, the J end lost 4 bases, and 10 bases lay between the germline ends. Germline V gives CDR1 SEHNR, CDR2 FQNEAQ (reference sequence). The CDR3 sequence: CASSLAGSGNTIYF. The CDR3, as DNA: TGTGCCAGCAGCTTGGCAGGGTCAGGAAACACCATATATTTT.

The V gene is TRBV7-2, the J gene TRBJ1-2; 7 nucleotides align to TRBD1. Trimming took 5 bases from V and 8 from J; bases not matched to a gene: 8. The germline CDR1 and CDR2 sequences are SGHTA and FQGNSA. CDR3 length equals 13 residues. The chain's CDR3 is CASSTDRVAGYTF. Written as DNA, the CDR3 is TGTGCCAGCAGCACCGACAGGGTCGCGGGCTACACCTTC.

The rearrangement links TRBV7-3 to TRBJ2-1; D unresolved. CDR1 and CDR2 from the germline V gene are SGHTA and FQGTGA. The CDR3 has 13 residues. The V gene lost 3 bases and the J gene lost 6 bases, with 9 bases spanning the gap. The CDR3 DNA reads as TGTGCCAGCAGCTTCACCTACCTCAATGAGCAGTTCTTC. Protein product: CASSFTYLNEQFF.